Listed here are 29 T cell receptor beta chains from one sample, sequenced in a study of CDR3 diversity in severe acne. TCRdb reprocessed the PCR reads via MiXCR and lists one record per CDR3 protein. The repertoire holds roughly 100,000 distinct CDR3 sequences, roughly 51% seen once, with about an eighth in the top ten. What was sequenced was blood. The receptors originated from a male donor with acne.

The chain couples TRBV20-1 to TRBJ1-1; 7 bases align to TRBD1. The ends lost 3 bases at V and 1 base at J; junction bases unmatched: 8. In germline, CDR1 is DFQATT, CDR2 SNEGSKA (reference sequence). This CDR3 region has 15 residues. The CDR3 DNA sequence: TGCAGTGCTAGTGTGGTCGGGACAGCGAACACTGAAGCTTTCTTT. Protein product: CSASVVGTANTEAFF.

To note about this clonotype: A much larger clone lies one base from this, so it may be a read error. This rearrangement joins TRBV5-1 to TRBJ2-6, with D possibly being TRBD1 (5 bases). The CDR3 has 15 residues. Per the germline V gene, CDR1 is SGHRS and CDR2 is YFSETQ. The CDR3 region has the DNA TGCGCCAGCAGCAACTTTGACTCTGGGGCCAACGCCCTGACTTTC. Protein sequence: CASSNFDSGANALTF.

This clonotype appeared a few times. The junction does not match germline at one end; this may be a read error. J is TRBJ2-1 and V is TRBV12-3 or TRBV12-4; 7 bases align to TRBD2. The CDR3 consists of 12 residues. The CDR3 DNA sequence: TGTGCCAGCAATCGTCTTGGACTAGAGGGGCACTTC. Protein sequence: CASNRLGLEGHF.

The chain combines TRBV19 with TRBJ2-5, with TRBD1 matching over 9 bases. V was clipped by 10 bases and J by 7 bases; unmatched bases: 7. Per the germline V gene, CDR1 is LNHDA and CDR2 is SQIVND (reference sequence). The CDR3 contains 12 residues. CDR3 protein: CATRTGVGTQYF. CDR3 coding DNA: TGTGCCACCCGGACAGGGGTCGGGACCCAGTACTTC.

Turning to this clonotype: This is likely a read error, given that the CDR3 carries no conserved phenylalanine or tryptophan at its end. It is unclear where the CDR3 begins or ends on the DNA, so no DNA is shown, and the CDR3 is as TCRdb lists it. This sequence joins TRBV2 and TRBJ2-1; no check of the table's D call, TRBD2, against the DNA was made. Germline V gives CDR1 SNHLY, CDR2 FYNNEI. The CDR3 is 15 residues long, counting both termini. The CDR3 region is CASSEAGRPRDAVLL.

CDR3 in DNA: TGTGCCAGCAGCCAAGGGTCTGAGAGCGGGAGGGCCAACGGGGAGCTGTTTTTT. Its translation: CASSQGSESGRANGELFF. The chain recombines TRBV14 with TRBJ2-2; 10 bases match TRBD2. V was clipped by 1 base and J by 7 bases; unmatched bases: 12. The CDR3 spans 18 residues. The germline V gene encodes CDR1 SGHDN and CDR2 FVKESK.

J is TRBJ1-2 and V is TRBV28; D call uncertain. Germline assignment: CDR1 MDHEN and CDR2 SYDVKM. This CDR3 comprises 16 residues. V lost 5 bases and J lost 0, with 16 bases in between. CDR3 bases: TGTGCCAGCAGTCACCGGACCGACAAACCTAACTATGGCTACACCTTC. Protein product: CASSHRTDKPNYGYTF.

This clonotype was observed at least ten times. V and J are TRBV5-1 and TRBJ1-2, with 7 bases aligning to TRBD1. Germline V gene lookup returns CDR1 SGHRS and CDR2 YFSETQ. Trimming took 3 bases from V and 4 from J; bases not matched to a gene: 3. CDR3 length equals 13 residues. The CDR3 DNA reads as TGCGCCAGCAGCTGGGGGGACAGCTATGGCTACACCTTC. Translating it yields CASSWGDSYGYTF.

This clonotype was seen a few times. V and J are TRBV20-1 and TRBJ2-7; the match to TRBD1 covers 9 bases. Germline CDR1 reads DFQATT; CDR2 reads SNEGSKA (reference sequence). Trimming removed 4 bases from V and 7 bases from J; junction bases left unmatched: 17. This CDR3 has 16 amino acids. The CDR3 nucleotides read TGCAGTGCTACATCCGAACAGGGGGCGTCCTACAATGAGCAGTACGTC. This encodes CSATSEQGASYNEQYV.

The sample holds many counts of this clonotype. This sequence joins TRBV12-3 or TRBV12-4 and TRBJ2-7; 8 bases are a match to TRBD1. The CDR3 extends over 13 amino acids. V lost 6 bases and J lost 6; bases outside the gene matches: 7. CDR3 bases: TGTGCCAGCAGCCCTGGACAGGGCTTCGAGCAGTACTTC. This sequence encodes CASSPGQGFEQYF.

The chain couples TRBV2 to TRBJ1-5; 10 nucleotides agree with TRBD1. The CDR3 loop spans 15 amino acids. With V trimmed by 7 bases and J by 5 bases, 8 bases remained unmatched. Looked up from germline, CDR1 is SNHLY and CDR2 is FYNNEI. The chain's CDR3 is CASTMTGGAYQPQHF. As DNA, the CDR3 is TGTGCCAGCACGATGACAGGGGGCGCCTATCAGCCCCAGCATTTT.

V usage is TRBV29-1 and J usage is TRBJ1-2, with D unresolved. There are 12 residues in the CDR3. Germline-derived CDR1 and CDR2 are SQVTM and ANQGSEA. Trimming removed 4 bases at V and 7 bases at J, with 13 bases between. The CDR3 region is CSVVRGDLGYTF. CDR3 nucleotides: TGCAGCGTTGTGAGAGGAGATCTTGGCTACACCTTC.

The chain recombines TRBV7-9 with TRBJ1-5; 9 positions match TRBD1. Germline lookup yields CDR1 SEHNR and CDR2 FQNEAQ (reference sequence). The CDR3 extends over 12 amino acids. Trimming took 1 base from V and 16 from J; bases not matched to a gene: 5. The CDR3 sequence is CASSLGDRDTHF. DNA for the CDR3: TGTGCCAGCAGCTTAGGGGACAGGGACACACATTTT. The whole variable domain, remainder taken from reference TRBV7-9 and TRBJ1-5, is DTGVSQNPRHKITKRGQNVTFRCDPISEHNRLYWYRQTLGQGPEFLTYFQNEAQLEKSRLLSDRFSAERPKGSFSTLEIQRTEQGDSAMYLCASSLGDRDTHFGDGTRLSIL.

This clonotype showed up many times. This sequence joins TRBV12-3 or TRBV12-4 and TRBJ1-2; weak D call: TRBD1 (6 bases). The V end was cut by 7 bases, the J end by 0 bases, with 9 bases between. There are 13 residues in the CDR3. The CDR3 protein is CASTPGANYGYTF. The DNA for the CDR3 is TGTGCCAGCACACCAGGGGCTAACTATGGCTACACCTTC.

Only a few counts were recorded for this clonotype. This rearrangement joins TRBV7-9 to TRBJ1-6; 7 nucleotides align to TRBD1. The CDR3 totals 15 residues. J lost 5 bases, V lost 5 bases, and 6 bases had no gene match. The germline CDR1 and CDR2 sequences are SEHNR and FQNEAQ (reference sequence). CDR3 protein: CASSQGGRDNSPLHF. The DNA of the CDR3 is TGTGCCAGCAGCCAAGGGGGCAGGGATAATTCACCCCTCCACTTT.

This clonotype has just a few counts. The V and J genes are TRBV9 and TRBJ1-2; D remains ambiguous. The length of the CDR3 is 12 residues. The V gene's germline CDR1 is SGDLS and CDR2 YYNGEE. The V end was cut by 3 bases, the J end by 7 bases, with 10 bases between. The CDR3 protein is CASSGGEAGYTF. Here the CDR3 DNA reads TGTGCCAGCAGCGGTGGGGAGGCTGGCTACACCTTC.

With respect to this clonotype: An end of the junction does not agree with germline; a read error may underlie this. The chain combines TRBV10-2 with TRBJ2-3, with D perhaps TRBD1 (5 bases). CDR3 size: 14 residues. Germline loops: CDR1 WSHSY, CDR2 SAAADI. CDR3 loop: CASSWSRGTDTQYF. The CDR3 DNA is TGTGCCAGCAGTTGGTCCAGGGGCACAGATACGCAGTATTTT.

V usage is TRBV24-1 and J usage is TRBJ1-4; D is perhaps TRBD1 (5 bases). This CDR3 spans 19 amino acids. V was shortened by 0 bases and J by 7 bases, with 23 bases between the two germline ends. Germline loops: CDR1 KGHDR, CDR2 SFDVKD. The CDR3 DNA follows: TGTGCCACCAGTGATTTGGACCCCACCACCAGGGTGGTTCTTGAAAAACTGTTTTTT. It specifies CATSDLDPTTRVVLEKLFF.

Notes on this clonotype: One base away lies a much larger clone, so this may be a sequencing read error. The CDR3 loop reads CASSGLADGCNEQFF. The DNA for the CDR3 is TGTGCCAGCAGTGGTCTAGCGGACGGCTGCAATGAGCAGTTCTTC. The rearrangement links TRBV2 to TRBJ2-1, with TRBD2 identical over 7 bases. The length of the CDR3 is 15 residues. V lost 4 bases to trimming and J lost 6 bases; unmatched junction nucleotides: 9. Germline-derived CDR1 and CDR2 are SNHLY and FYNNEI.

This clonotype occurred a few times. The V call is TRBV9, the J call TRBJ1-6, with D unresolved. Germline V gene data show CDR1 as SGDLS and CDR2 as YYNGEE. Trimming removed 4 bases at V and 6 bases at J, with 20 bases between. This CDR3 comprises 17 residues. In DNA form, the CDR3 reads TGTGCCAGCAGCTACCTGGCTACTTCGGGCACTAATTCACCCCTCCACTTT. Translated: CASSYLATSGTNSPLHF.

This clonotype has a count of ten or more. The gene calls are TRBV24-1 and TRBJ1-1; 8 nucleotides match TRBD1. Germline CDR1 reads KGHDR; CDR2 reads SFDVKD. CDR3 length: 14 residues. Trimming at V came to 10 bases and at J to 7 bases, leaving 13 bases not matched to a gene. This CDR3 reads CATDAGGTWGEAFF. DNA for the CDR3: TGTGCCACGGACGCAGGGGGCACTTGGGGTGAAGCTTTCTTT.

This clonotype has more than one count but fewer than ten. V and J are TRBV5-8 and TRBJ2-6, with D perhaps matching TRBD2 (5 bases). The CDR3 is 18 residues long. Germline values: CDR1 SGHTS, CDR2 YDEGEE. Trimming removed 5 bases from V and 3 bases from J, with 21 bases in between. The CDR3 region is CASRGKRDRWSGANVLTF. The CDR3 DNA is TGTGCCAGCAGAGGGAAGAGGGATAGATGGAGTGGGGCCAACGTCCTGACTTTC.

The rearrangement joins TRBV29-1 to TRBJ1-2; D is undetermined. The CDR3 length is 9 residues. From germline, CDR1 is SQVTM and CDR2 ANQGSEA. Trimming pared 4 bases from V and 8 bases from J, leaving 5 bases between. CDR3 sequence: CSVANGYTF. Here the CDR3 DNA reads TGCAGCGTTGCGAACGGCTACACCTTC.

This clonotype was counted between two and nine times. V gene TRBV7-2 combines with J gene TRBJ1-2, with unresolved D. Trimming pared 1 base from V and 2 bases from J, leaving 20 bases between. CDR3 length equals 18 residues. Germline values: CDR1 SGHTA, CDR2 FQGNSA. This chain's CDR3 is CASSLVVRRGQSNYGYTF. The CDR3 DNA sequence: TGTGCCAGCAGCTTAGTGGTTAGGAGAGGGCAATCAAACTATGGCTACACCTTC.

This clonotype has at least ten counts. J is TRBJ2-2 and V is TRBV30, with D perhaps matching TRBD1 (5 bases). V lost 5 bases to trimming and J lost 2 bases, with 9 bases between them. Germline V gives CDR1 GTSNPN, CDR2 SVGIG (reference sequence). The CDR3 is 13 residues long. The CDR3 is CAWEGANTGELFF. The DNA for the CDR3 is TGTGCCTGGGAAGGGGCCAACACCGGGGAGCTGTTTTTT.

The table lists this clonotype with a few counts. This rearrangement joins TRBV10-2 to TRBJ1-5; unclear D gene. Trimming shortened V by 2 bases and J by 7 bases, and 12 bases separated the two germline ends. Germline lookup yields CDR1 WSHSY and CDR2 SAAADI. The CDR3 is made up of 14 amino acids. The CDR3 loop is CASSEEVVRQPQHF. CDR3 bases: TGCGCCAGCAGTGAGGAGGTCGTGAGGCAGCCCCAGCATTTT.

This clonotype occurred a few times. This rearrangement joins TRBV29-1 to TRBJ2-5, with D hard to call. Germline V CDR1 and CDR2: SQVTM, ANQGSEA. With 2 bases removed from V and 5 bases from J, the gap between germline ends came to 12 bases. The length of the CDR3 is 13 residues. The CDR3 spells CSVEYPQVETQYF. The CDR3 coding sequence is TGCAGCGTTGAATATCCCCAGGTGGAGACCCAGTACTTC.

The V gene is TRBV14, the J gene TRBJ2-6, with a tentative D call TRBD2 (6 bases). V was clipped by 6 bases and J by 0 bases, with 21 bases between them. Germline values: CDR1 SGHDN, CDR2 FVKESK. This CDR3 is built from 19 residues. For the CDR3, the DNA is TGTGCCAGCAGTGAAGACCGGGAGTGGAGTAGCTCTGGGGCCAACGTCCTGACTTTC. As protein: CASSEDREWSSSGANVLTF.

For this clonotype: A much more abundant neighbour one base away suggests this may be a read error. The rearrangement joins TRBV12-3 or TRBV12-4 to TRBJ2-7, with TRBD2 as a possible D gene (6 bases). There are 15 residues in the CDR3. This CDR3 is CASRGDSGERYERYF. CDR3 DNA: TGTGCCAGCAGGGGAGATAGCGGAGAACGCTACGAGCGGTACTTC.